Below, 16 T cell receptor beta chains from the same sample are listed, as sequenced in a study of T cells expressing NK-cell markers (dated by TCRdb to about 2020). Preparation of the library involved 5' RACE. Sequenced using an Illumina HiSeq 2000. The reads underwent TCRdb reprocessing, giving one record for each CDR3 protein sequence and no DNA. For this sample, the table gives about half a million distinct CDR3 sequences. Of the sample, 1.4% to 1.5% is held by the ten largest clones. What was sequenced was blood T cells: a sorted CD56 or NKG2C T cell subset, CD4+ or CD8+ T cells, or bulk PBMC T cells (not recorded which). All receptors derive from a woman between 50 and 59 years old in good health. Donor details come from another sample of the same person, matched by shared clones.

The chain couples TRBV24-1 to TRBJ2-1; TCRdb selects TRBD1, and the lack of DNA leaves this call unchecked. This CDR3 is built from 15 residues. Germline V gene sequence: CDR1 KGHDR, CDR2 SFDVKD. CDR3 loop: CATSPEGGRANEQFF.

This chain connects TRBV14 to TRBJ1-1; TCRdb indicates TRBD1, and absent DNA this call remains unverified. The CDR3 is 15 amino acids. Germline V gives CDR1 SGHDN, CDR2 FVKESK. The CDR3 reads CASSPTLQGAAEAFF.

The rearrangement uses TRBV7-8 and TRBJ2-3; TCRdb reports TRBD2, a call that lacks DNA to check it against. From germline, CDR1 is SGHVS and CDR2 FQNEAQ. CDR3 length: 17 residues. This CDR3 reads CASSLASVAGVTDTQYF.

The chain couples TRBV27 to TRBJ2-2; without DNA, the TCRdb call of TRBD1 cannot be checked. This CDR3 has 16 amino acids. Germline CDR1 is MNHEY and CDR2 is SMNVEV (reference sequence). The CDR3 is CASSLGRRGLVGELFF.

The J gene is TRBJ2-1, the V gene TRBV20-1; absent DNA, TCRdb's TRBD2 call cannot be checked. Germline V CDR1 and CDR2: DFQATT, SNEGSKA (reference sequence). The CDR3 loop spans 13 amino acids. The CDR3 loop reads CSARSGRANEQFF.

CDR3 protein: CASSRTVQSWGFPEAFF. V and J are TRBV3-1 and TRBJ1-1. CDR1 is LGHDT and CDR2 is YNNKEL in the germline V gene (reference sequence). This CDR3 spans 17 amino acids. Combining the CDR3 with reference TRBV3-1 and TRBJ1-1 gives the whole variable domain DTAVSQTPKYLVTQMGNDKSIKCEQNLGHDTMYWYKQDSKKFLKIMFSYNNKELIINETVPNRFSPKSPDKAHLNLHINSLELGDSAVYFCASSRTVQSWGFPEAFFGQGTRLTVV.

The chain couples TRBV29-1 to TRBJ2-5; TCRdb's D call of TRBD1 is untestable without DNA. Germline V lookup: CDR1 SQVTM, CDR2 ANQGSEA. This CDR3 has 11 residues. The CDR3 is CSVVGAETQYF.

This chain joins TRBV12-3 or TRBV12-4 and TRBJ2-3; without DNA, the TCRdb call of TRBD1 cannot be checked. The CDR3 spans 15 residues. This chain's CDR3 is CASSPWAGITDTQYF.

The V call is TRBV12-3 or TRBV12-4, the J call TRBJ2-7; TCRdb names TRBD1, which stays unverified in the absence of DNA. This CDR3 has 18 amino acids. This chain's CDR3 is CASSLFGLWDRVSGEQYF.

The gene calls are TRBV20-1 and TRBJ2-1; TCRdb's D call, TRBD2, is unchecked because there is no DNA. This CDR3 contains 16 residues. Germline CDR1 and CDR2: DFQATT and SNEGSKA (reference sequence). The CDR3 protein is CSARVTVGGPSNEQFF.

This chain joins TRBV9 and TRBJ2-1; the TRBD1 assignment by TCRdb is unverifiable without DNA. CDR1 is SGDLS, CDR2 YYNGEE, per germline. This CDR3 contains 12 residues. CDR3 loop: CASGRGYNEQFF.

The V and J genes are TRBV27 and TRBJ2-1; the D gene TCRdb calls, TRBD1, cannot be checked with no DNA. The germline V gene has CDR1 MNHEY and CDR2 SMNVEV (reference sequence). This CDR3 contains 18 residues. Here the CDR3 reads CASSPFEGAGVPYNEQFF.

The chain uses TRBV6-2 or TRBV6-3 and TRBJ2-1; absent DNA, TCRdb's TRBD1 call cannot be checked. The CDR3 spans 16 residues. The germline V gene has CDR1 MNHEY and CDR2 SVGEGT. The CDR3 is CASSPPRDSVYNEQFF.

V usage is TRBV27 and J usage is TRBJ2-7; TCRdb proposes TRBD2, but this gene call is untestable without DNA. This CDR3 has 12 residues. The germline gives CDR1 MNHEY, CDR2 SMNVEV (reference sequence). The CDR3 region is CASRSGGREQYF.

The chain's CDR3 is CASSKAGGSTGELFF. This chain joins TRBV19 and TRBJ2-2; there is no DNA to check the TCRdb D call of TRBD2. CDR3 length: 15 residues. Per germline, CDR1 LNHDA and CDR2 SQIVND (reference sequence).

The chain combines TRBV7-9 with TRBJ2-1; the D gene TCRdb calls, TRBD1, cannot be checked with no DNA. In germline, CDR1 is SEHNR, CDR2 FQNEAQ (reference sequence). This CDR3 is 13 amino acids long. The CDR3: CAVGGTNYNEQFF.